The entry below describes one T cell receptor (beta chain). These data belong to a study of blood T cell repertoires in COVID-19. On the study more broadly: The United States, Italy and Spain were the sources of the acute and convalescent COVID-19 samples.

The CDR3 is 19 residues long. Germline V CDR1 and CDR2: LNHDA, SQIVND (reference sequence). V lost 8 bases, J lost 6 bases, and 18 bases stayed unmatched. TCRdb keeps only in-frame clones here, not all; method: immunoSEQ multiplex PCR. The sample lists some 150,000 clones, around 81% occurring once. The source is a man in his sixties with active or convalescent COVID-19. What was sequenced was peripheral blood. V gene TRBV19 combines with J gene TRBJ2-1; 14 positions agree with TRBD2. CDR3 bases: TGTGCCAGTCGCCCCCGGTCTAAGGGACTAGCGGGAGCGATCAATGAGCAGTTCTTC. Protein: CASRPRSKGLAGAINEQFF.